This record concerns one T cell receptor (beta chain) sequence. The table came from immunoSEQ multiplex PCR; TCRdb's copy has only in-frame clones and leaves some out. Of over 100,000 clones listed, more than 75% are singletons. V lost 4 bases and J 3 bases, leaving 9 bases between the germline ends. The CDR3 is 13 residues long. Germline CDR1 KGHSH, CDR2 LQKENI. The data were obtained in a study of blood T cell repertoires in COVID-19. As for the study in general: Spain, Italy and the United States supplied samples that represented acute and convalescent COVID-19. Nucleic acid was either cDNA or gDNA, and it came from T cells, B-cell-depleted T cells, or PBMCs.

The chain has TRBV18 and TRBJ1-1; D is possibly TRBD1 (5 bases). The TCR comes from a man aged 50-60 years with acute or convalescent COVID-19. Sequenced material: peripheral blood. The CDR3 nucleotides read TGTGCCAGCTCACAGGGGTTCGACACTGAAGCTTTCTTT. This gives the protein CASSQGFDTEAFF.